The 25 T cell receptor beta chains below were found in one sample sequenced in a study of blood T cell repertoires in COVID-19. Repertoires were generated with immunoSEQ multiplex PCR, while TCRdb's copy carries only in-frame clones and drops some. The sample lists about 310,000 clones; around 86% were seen once. Sequences were obtained from peripheral blood. The source is a man in his fifties with active or convalescent COVID-19.

The chain links TRBV10-1 to TRBJ2-2, with 7 positions matching TRBD1. Germline CDR1 WNHNN, CDR2 SYGVQD (reference sequence). Trimming at V came to 3 bases and at J to 4 bases, leaving 14 bases not matched to a gene. The CDR3 extends over 18 amino acids. The CDR3 nucleotides are TGCGCCAGCAGTGACCCCCACTTCGACAGGGTTGGCACCGGGGAGCTGTTTTTT. It encodes CASSDPHFDRVGTGELFF.

The gene calls are TRBV30 and TRBJ2-1; maybe TRBD2 (5 bases). The CDR3 is 16 residues long. V was clipped by 0 bases and J by 3 bases, with 15 bases between them. CDR1 is GTSNPN and CDR2 is SVGIG in the germline V gene (reference sequence). The CDR3 loop is CAWSVRGLAFYNEQFF. Written as DNA, the CDR3 is TGTGCCTGGAGTGTAAGAGGACTCGCTTTCTACAATGAGCAGTTCTTC.

The rearrangement uses TRBV5-1 and TRBJ2-1, with 9 bases matching TRBD1. Germline V CDR1 and CDR2: SGHRS, YFSETQ. V lost 4 bases, J lost 0 bases, and 2 bases stayed unmatched. This CDR3 has 15 residues. The chain's CDR3 is CASSEGQGSYNEQFF. The CDR3 DNA follows: TGCGCCAGCAGCGAGGGACAGGGCTCCTACAATGAGCAGTTCTTC.

The chain couples TRBV7-2 to TRBJ2-5; weak D call: TRBD2 (5 bases). The CDR3 spans 15 residues. Germline loops: CDR1 SGHTA, CDR2 FQGNSA. V gave up 5 bases and J gave up 0 bases, with 13 bases separating them. The CDR3 loop is CASSTGITYQETQYF. In nucleotides, the CDR3 is TGTGCCAGCAGCACCGGGATAACGTACCAAGAGACCCAGTACTTC.

The chain combines TRBV3-1 (or the pseudogene TRBV3-2) with TRBJ2-5, with a tentative D call TRBD1 (5 bases). Germline V CDR1 and CDR2: LGHDT, YNNKEL (reference sequence). The CDR3 loop spans 15 amino acids. The ends were cut back, 0 bases at V and 5 bases at J, with 13 bases in the middle. CDR3 bases: TGTGCCAGCAGCCAAGATGATATAGGGGTGGAGACCCAGTACTTC. It encodes CASSQDDIGVETQYF.

The chain combines TRBV3-1 (or the pseudogene TRBV3-2) with TRBJ2-1; 11 positions match TRBD2. Germline CDR1 LGHDT, CDR2 YNNKEL (reference sequence). This CDR3 has 15 residues. Unmatched junction bases numbered 8, after V lost 5 bases and J lost 8 bases. DNA of the CDR3: TGTGCCAGCAGCTACACTAGCGGGAGTATCTATGAGCAGTTCTTC. Translated: CASSYTSGSIYEQFF.

This clone was recorded only once. This chain connects TRBV3-1 (or the pseudogene TRBV3-2) to TRBJ1-4; TRBD1 agrees at 7 bases. This CDR3 comprises 15 residues. The V gene end was trimmed by 1 base and the J gene end by 6 bases; junction bases not matched to a gene: 5. The V gene's germline CDR1 is LGHDT and CDR2 YNNKEL (reference sequence). The CDR3 region is CASSQGRQGHEKLFF. CDR3 nucleotides: TGTGCCAGCAGCCAAGGACGACAGGGTCATGAAAAACTGTTTTTT.

As regards this clone: This same CDR3 is encoded by further DNA sequences in the sample. This sequence joins TRBV7-2 and TRBJ2-5; 15 bases align to TRBD2. V lost 5 bases, J lost 2 bases, and 6 bases stayed unmatched. The CDR3 spans 17 residues. The germline gives CDR1 SGHTA, CDR2 FQGNSA. The CDR3 region has the DNA TGTGCCAGCAGCCCCGGACTAGCGGGGGGGCGTCAAGAGACCCAGTACTTC. Protein: CASSPGLAGGRQETQYF. Combining the CDR3 with reference TRBV7-2 and TRBJ2-5 gives the whole variable domain GAGVSQSPSNKVTEKGKDVELRCDPISGHTALYWYRQSLGQGLEFLIYFQGNSAPDKSGLPSDRFSAERTGGSVSTLTIQRTQQEDSAVYLCASSPGLAGGRQETQYFGPGTRLLVL.

About this clone itself: Other DNA sequences of this sample code for an identical CDR3. The V call is TRBV9, the J call TRBJ2-7; TRBD1 agrees at 7 bases. Trimming at V came to 2 bases and at J to 0 bases, leaving 2 bases not matched to a gene. The CDR3 sequence is 14 residues long. The germline CDR1 and CDR2 sequences are SGDLS and YYNGEE. The DNA of the CDR3 is TGTGCCAGCAGCGTGACAGGGAACTCCTACGAGCAGTACTTC. It specifies CASSVTGNSYEQYF.

The rearrangement uses TRBV6-2 or TRBV6-3 and TRBJ1-1; TRBD1 matches at 8 bases. The CDR3 sequence is 14 residues long. Germline V gene sequence: CDR1 MNHEY, CDR2 SVGEGT. Trimming took 5 bases from V and 4 from J; bases not matched to a gene: 6. The CDR3 loop is CASSPNTGGTEAFF. CDR3 sequence (DNA): TGTGCCAGCAGTCCAAACACAGGGGGCACTGAAGCTTTCTTT.

The rearrangement joins TRBV19 to TRBJ1-2; 9 positions match TRBD1. This CDR3 is 14 amino acids long. V was pared by 6 bases and J by 2 bases, with 4 bases of the junction left unmatched. Germline assignment: CDR1 LNHDA and CDR2 SQIVND (reference sequence). CDR3 loop: CASSHGTGNYGYTF. CDR3 nucleotide sequence: TGTGCCAGTAGCCACGGGACAGGGAACTATGGCTACACCTTC.

The V gene is TRBV3-1 (or the pseudogene TRBV3-2), the J gene TRBJ1-5; D call uncertain. The V and J ends lost 0 bases and 5 bases respectively, with 8 bases between them. In germline, CDR1 is LGHDT, CDR2 YNNKEL (reference sequence). There are 14 residues in the CDR3. CDR3: CASSQDLTDQPQHF. The CDR3 DNA sequence: TGTGCCAGCAGCCAAGATCTCACAGATCAGCCCCAGCATTTT.

This chain uses TRBV28 with TRBJ1-4; no definite D call. The length of the CDR3 is 16 residues. The germline gives CDR1 MDHEN, CDR2 SYDVKM. The V and J ends lost 1 base and 5 bases respectively, with 14 bases between them. The chain's CDR3 is CASSLSPVRANEKLFF. The CDR3 nucleotides read TGTGCCAGCAGTTTATCGCCCGTGAGAGCCAATGAAAAACTGTTTTTT.

V is TRBV19 and J is TRBJ1-1; D gene uncertain. The V gene's germline CDR1 is LNHDA and CDR2 SQIVND (reference sequence). Between the trimmed V and J ends, which lost 0 bases and 3 bases, there was a span of 5 bases. This CDR3 has 13 amino acids. CDR3 protein: CASSIDRDTEAFF. Here the CDR3 DNA reads TGTGCCAGTAGTATAGATCGTGACACTGAAGCTTTCTTT.

This clone has just one count. The chain couples TRBV7-2 to TRBJ1-4; the D gene is possibly TRBD1 (6 bases). The CDR3 length is 15 residues. The ends were cut back, 5 bases at V and 5 bases at J, with 15 bases in the middle. From germline, CDR1 is SGHTA and CDR2 FQGNSA. CDR3: CASSPTGQSNEKLFF. In DNA, the CDR3 is TGTGCCAGCAGCCCTACCGGACAGTCGAATGAAAAACTGTTTTTT.

The chain has TRBV6-6 and TRBJ1-5, with 7 bases aligning to TRBD1. CDR1 MNHNY and CDR2 SVGAGI come from the germline V gene (reference sequence). Losses at the gene ends were 6 bases for V and 4 bases for J; bases not matched to a gene: 6. CDR3 length: 14 residues. CDR3 DNA sequence: TGTGCCAGCAGCCCTACAGGGGAGAATCAGCCCCAGCATTTT. Its translation: CASSPTGENQPQHF.

This clone was observed once. The CDR3 sequence is CASSFESPRNTEAFF. Here the CDR3 DNA reads TGTGCCAGCAGCTTCGAATCCCCCAGGAACACTGAAGCTTTCTTT. The gene calls are TRBV7-2 and TRBJ1-1; D is undetermined. The CDR3 is made up of 15 amino acids. V dropped 3 bases and J dropped 1 base, with 12 bases sitting between them. CDR1 is SGHTA, CDR2 FQGNSA, per germline.

This clone was found a few times. The genes are TRBV7-9 and TRBJ1-2, with 9 bases identical to TRBD1. V shed 6 bases and J 6 bases; nucleotides not matched to a gene: 11. CDR1 and CDR2 from the germline V gene are SEHNR and FQNEAQ (reference sequence). This CDR3 contains 15 residues. The CDR3 here is CASSSYRGLGDGYTF. CDR3 DNA: TGTGCCAGCAGTTCCTACAGGGGGCTTGGAGATGGCTACACCTTC.

The chain has TRBV9 and TRBJ2-5, with 14 positions matching TRBD2. The germline V gene encodes CDR1 SGDLS and CDR2 YYNGEE. This CDR3 comprises 15 residues. V trimming: 3 bases; J trimming: 3 bases; junction bases outside the gene matches: 1. This chain's CDR3 is CASSAGLAGEETQYF. DNA for the CDR3: TGTGCCAGCAGCGCGGGACTAGCGGGGGAAGAGACCCAGTACTTC.

The chain joins TRBV10-3 to TRBJ1-1; perhaps TRBD1 as D (5 bases). The V gene lost 6 bases and the J gene lost 6 bases, with 14 bases spanning the gap. This CDR3 comprises 13 residues. Germline V CDR1 and CDR2: ENHRY, SYGVKD. CDR3 DNA sequence: TGTGCCATCAGGGAGAGGGGTAGCCCTGAAGCTTTCTTT. It translates to CAIRERGSPEAFF.

Notes on this clone: This same CDR3 is encoded by further DNA sequences in the sample. The chain uses TRBV7-2 and TRBJ1-5; weak D call: TRBD1 (5 bases). Per germline, CDR1 SGHTA and CDR2 FQGNSA. Trimming stripped 1 base from V and 4 bases from J, with 8 bases between. The CDR3 loop spans 14 amino acids. CDR3 loop: CASSLGQPNQPQHF. The DNA of the CDR3 is TGTGCCAGCAGCTTAGGACAGCCAAATCAGCCCCAGCATTTT.

V is TRBV7-9 and J is TRBJ2-3; 9 nucleotides agree with TRBD1. Looked up from germline, CDR1 is SEHNR and CDR2 is FQNEAQ (reference sequence). This CDR3 has 18 residues. Trimming took 3 bases from V and 3 from J; bases not matched to a gene: 13. CDR3 in amino acids: CASSLPPGTGGSTDTQYF. CDR3 in DNA: TGTGCCAGCAGCTTGCCCCCCGGAACAGGGGGCTCGACAGATACGCAGTATTTT.

The rearrangement uses TRBV10-2 and TRBJ1-5; D is unclear. This CDR3 is 13 amino acids long. From germline, CDR1 is WSHSY and CDR2 SAAADI. Trimming cost V 4 bases and J 4 bases, with 8 bases left between them. This CDR3 reads CASSVNLNQPQHF. DNA of the CDR3: TGCGCCAGCAGTGTTAATCTAAATCAGCCCCAGCATTTT.

This clone was detected only once. The V call is TRBV15, the J call TRBJ1-6; D gene ambiguous. V was shortened by 0 bases and J by 10 bases, with 10 bases between the two germline ends. This CDR3 region has 14 residues. Looked up from germline, CDR1 is LNHNV and CDR2 is YYDKDF (reference sequence). CDR3 sequence: CATSRDLGESPLHF. In nucleotides, the CDR3 is TGTGCCACCAGCAGAGATCTCGGTGAATCACCCCTCCACTTT.

The chain carries TRBV6-6 and TRBJ2-7; possible D gene TRBD1, 6 bases. V was cut by 3 bases and J by 4 bases, with 13 bases left in between. The CDR3 sequence is 14 residues long. CDR1 is MNHNY and CDR2 is SVGAGI in the germline V gene (reference sequence). This CDR3 reads CASSYNREPYEQYF. For the CDR3, the DNA is TGTGCCAGCAGTTATAACAGGGAGCCATACGAGCAGTACTTC.